These 9 T cell receptor beta chains were sequenced from one sample in a study of blood T cell repertoires in COVID-19. This table comes from immunoSEQ multiplex PCR, and its TCRdb copy is limited to in-frame clones, with some not included. The sample lists roughly 290,000 clones, approximately 85% occurring once. The sample was PBMCs or T cells enriched from blood (not recorded which). The receptor set was obtained from a man between 25 and 39 years old who had recovered from COVID-19.

This chain connects TRBV6-5 to TRBJ1-5; possible D gene TRBD1, 5 bases. There are 15 residues in the CDR3. Germline CDR1 reads MNHEY; CDR2 reads SVGAGI. Between the trimmed V and J ends, which lost 0 bases and 2 bases, there was a span of 8 bases. DNA of the CDR3: TGTGCCAGCAGTTACTCGACACAGGGCAATCAGCCCCAGCATTTT. Amino acid sequence: CASSYSTQGNQPQHF.

The gene calls are TRBV7-6 and TRBJ2-2, with D possibly TRBD2 on 6 matching bases. V gave up 7 bases and J gave up 8 bases, with 29 bases separating them. CDR3 length equals 18 residues. In germline, CDR1 is SGHVS, CDR2 FNYEAQ. The CDR3 is CASKREGFRVGRAGELFF. The CDR3 DNA reads TGTGCCAGCAAAAGAGAGGGGTTCCGAGTCGGGAGAGCTGGGGAGCTGTTTTTT.

The chain couples TRBV27 to TRBJ2-7; D perhaps matches TRBD2 (5 bases). This CDR3 is built from 14 residues. Germline loops: CDR1 MNHEY, CDR2 SMNVEV (reference sequence). Trimming left V 5 bases short and J 4 bases short, with 15 bases between. CDR3: CASSPRLPPYEQYF. DNA of the CDR3: TGTGCCAGCAGTCCGAGACTACCCCCATACGAGCAGTACTTC.

Only one count was recorded for this clone. The rearrangement joins TRBV12-3 or TRBV12-4 to TRBJ1-2; 7 bases are shared with TRBD1. V lost 3 bases and J lost 6; bases outside the gene matches: 4. The CDR3 covers 13 residues. The CDR3 reads CASSFTGDHGYTF. In nucleotides, the CDR3 is TGTGCCAGCAGTTTTACAGGGGACCATGGCTACACCTTC.

V usage is TRBV19 and J usage is TRBJ1-1; D unresolved. CDR1 LNHDA and CDR2 SQIVND come from the germline V gene (reference sequence). V lost 6 bases to trimming and J lost 6 bases, with 14 bases between them. CDR3 length: 13 amino acids. CDR3 amino acids: CASSFPGFPEAFF. CDR3 DNA sequence: TGTGCCAGTAGCTTCCCCGGGTTTCCTGAAGCTTTCTTT. Looking up the rest from reference TRBV19 and TRBJ1-1 gives the full variable domain: DGGITQSPKYLFRKEGQNVTLSCEQNLNHDAMYWYRQDPGQGLRLIYYSQIVNDFQKGDIAEGYSVSREKKESFPLTVTSAQKNPTAFYLCASSFPGFPEAFFGQGTRLTVV.

J is TRBJ2-1 and V is TRBV18; 10 bases map to TRBD2. With 8 bases clipped from V and 5 bases from J, the junction kept 9 bases outside the gene matches. There are 15 residues in the CDR3. Looked up from germline, CDR1 is KGHSH and CDR2 is LQKENI. The CDR3 loop is CASTPTLAGDNEQFF. Written as DNA, the CDR3 is TGTGCCAGCACTCCAACTCTAGCGGGGGACAATGAGCAGTTCTTC.

This sequence joins TRBV9 and TRBJ2-5; D perhaps matches TRBD2 (5 bases). This CDR3 contains 14 residues. With 4 bases removed from V and 6 bases from J, the gap between germline ends came to 16 bases. CDR1 SGDLS and CDR2 YYNGEE come from the germline V gene. The CDR3 DNA follows: TGTGCCAGCAGCCGCGGGCAGGCCGAAAAGACCCAGTACTTC. It translates to CASSRGQAEKTQYF.

The chain has TRBV30 and TRBJ1-5, with a possible D match to TRBD1 (5 bases). Deletions cut 1 base from V and 1 base from J, with 20 bases between. This CDR3 is built from 18 residues. Germline V gene lookup returns CDR1 GTSNPN and CDR2 SVGIG (reference sequence). The CDR3: CAWSGGKWSLGSNQPQHF. The CDR3, as DNA: TGTGCCTGGAGTGGGGGCAAATGGTCCCTTGGGAGCAATCAGCCCCAGCATTTT.

The rearrangement links TRBV2 to TRBJ2-1; 8 bases map to TRBD2. The CDR3 has 16 residues. Germline V gives CDR1 SNHLY, CDR2 FYNNEI. J gave up 9 bases and V 4 bases, and 14 bases lay outside the gene matches. For the CDR3, the DNA is TGTGCCAGCAGTGTTCTCCCCAGCGGGGGATTTAGTGAGCAGTTCTTC. Translation gives CASSVLPSGGFSEQFF. Based on the CDR3 plus reference TRBV2 and TRBJ2-1, the full variable domain is EPEVTQTPSHQVTQMGQEVILRCVPISNHLYFYWYRQILGQKVEFLVSFYNNEISEKSEIFDDQFSVERPDGSNFTLKIRSTKLEDSAMYFCASSVLPSGGFSEQFFGPGTRLTVL.